Below, 13 T cell receptor beta chains from the same sample are listed, as sequenced in a study of CD8 T cells in ankylosing spondylitis. TCRdb reanalysed the 5' RACE reads using MiXCR and keeps one entry per CDR3 protein. The sample lists 240,000 or so distinct CDR3 sequences; roughly 10% were seen once. The sequenced sample was blood, either unsorted or a sorted T cell fraction (not recorded which). All receptors come from a male donor with ankylosing spondylitis or in good health (not recorded which).

In this sample, this clonotype turned up many times. This chain joins TRBV20-1 and TRBJ1-6, with D hard to call. The CDR3 covers 13 residues. V dropped 0 bases and J dropped 10 bases, with 10 bases sitting between them. Germline V lookup: CDR1 DFQATT, CDR2 SNEGSKA (reference sequence). CDR3 coding DNA: TGCAGTGCTAGAGATGTGGTCATCTCACCCCTCCACTTT. Its translation: CSARDVVISPLHF.

This clonotype has ten or more counts. The chain joins TRBV29-1 to TRBJ2-3; no clear D gene. From germline, CDR1 is SQVTM and CDR2 ANQGSEA. Trimming stripped 4 bases from V and 1 base from J, with 9 bases between. This CDR3 spans 13 amino acids. The CDR3 coding sequence is TGCAGCGTTGTGGCGAGTCGCACAGATACGCAGTATTTT. Residues: CSVVASRTDTQYF.

This clonotype has at least ten counts. The V and J genes are TRBV20-1 and TRBJ2-7, with 11 bases aligning to TRBD2. V lost 0 bases and J lost 0; bases outside the gene matches: 1. The CDR3 consists of 15 residues. The germline V gene has CDR1 DFQATT and CDR2 SNEGSKA (reference sequence). The CDR3 loop is CSARDLAGGSYEQYF. CDR3 sequence (DNA): TGCAGTGCTAGAGATCTAGCGGGGGGCTCCTACGAGCAGTACTTC.

This clonotype was seen repeatedly, ten times or more. This chain connects TRBV7-3 to TRBJ2-2; D might be TRBD1 (6 bases). V shed 3 bases and J shed 4 bases, with 9 bases lying between them. CDR3 length: 14 residues. The germline V gene encodes CDR1 SGHTA and CDR2 FQGTGA. The CDR3 nucleotides are TGTGCCAGCAGCTTGGACAGTCGCACCGGGGAGCTGTTTTTT. Translating it yields CASSLDSRTGELFF.

In this sample, this clonotype turned up many times. The rearrangement joins TRBV5-1 to TRBJ1-1, with unresolved D. Trimming took 3 bases from V and 0 from J, leaving 6 bases between them. The CDR3 extends over 13 amino acids. The germline V gene encodes CDR1 SGHRS and CDR2 YFSETQ. The CDR3 DNA follows: TGCGCCAGCAGCTCTGGGGTGAACACTGAAGCTTTCTTT. This sequence encodes CASSSGVNTEAFF.

A few counts support this clonotype. The chain combines TRBV12-3 or TRBV12-4 with TRBJ1-6, with 9 bases identical to TRBD1. Trimming at V came to 7 bases and at J to 4 bases, leaving 5 bases not matched to a gene. The length of the CDR3 is 15 residues. The CDR3 sequence: CASMRGTGYNSPLHF. The CDR3, as DNA: TGTGCCAGCATGCGCGGGACAGGGTATAATTCACCCCTCCACTTT.

The table lists this clonotype with a count of one. The chain uses TRBV11-2 and TRBJ2-1; TRBD2 matches 9 bases. Germline assignment: CDR1 SGHAT and CDR2 FQNNGV. The CDR3 covers 18 residues. V lost 1 base, J lost 0 bases, and 7 bases stayed unmatched. The CDR3 reads CASSLVSSGRSSYNEQFF. In DNA, the CDR3 is TGTGCCAGCAGCTTAGTATCCAGCGGGAGGTCCTCCTACAATGAGCAGTTCTTC.

At least ten counts were recorded for this clonotype. V and J are TRBV9 and TRBJ2-1; 8 bases align to TRBD1. The CDR3 loop spans 15 amino acids. Looked up from germline, CDR1 is SGDLS and CDR2 is YYNGEE. V gave up 2 bases and J gave up 4 bases; unmatched junction bases: 5. The CDR3 loop reads CASSVATGAYNEQFF. In DNA form, the CDR3 reads TGTGCCAGCAGCGTCGCGACAGGGGCGTACAATGAGCAGTTCTTC.

This clonotype has ten or more counts. This sequence joins TRBV4-2 and TRBJ2-5; 10 bases are shared with TRBD2. V was clipped by 4 bases and J by 1 base; unmatched bases: 6. This CDR3 spans 16 amino acids. The germline V gene has CDR1 LGHNA and CDR2 YNFKEQ. CDR3 DNA sequence: TGTGCCAGCAGCCTAAATCCTAGCGGGAGCCAAGAGACCCAGTACTTC. Translation gives CASSLNPSGSQETQYF.

Many counts were recorded for this clonotype. The gene calls are TRBV5-1 and TRBJ1-1, with TRBD1 matching 7 bases. The CDR3 spans 16 residues. V gave up 0 bases and J gave up 0 bases; unmatched junction bases: 5. Germline-derived CDR1 and CDR2 are SGHRS and YFSETQ. The CDR3: CASSLGTGYMNTEAFF. Written as DNA, the CDR3 is TGCGCCAGCAGCTTGGGGACAGGATACATGAACACTGAAGCTTTCTTT.

The table lists this clonotype with many counts. The genes are TRBV7-2 and TRBJ2-7; 14 bases map to TRBD2. This CDR3 region has 14 residues. The germline V gene encodes CDR1 SGHTA and CDR2 FQGNSA. J was trimmed by 5 bases and V by 4 bases; bases with no gene match: 1. CDR3 protein: CASSSGLAGDEQYF. The CDR3 bases are TGTGCCAGCAGCTCGGGACTAGCGGGAGACGAGCAGTACTTC.

This clonotype has a handful of counts. The chain couples TRBV2 to TRBJ2-3; 9 nucleotides align to TRBD1. The CDR3 is 15 amino acids. J was trimmed by 4 bases and V by 3 bases; bases with no gene match: 5. Germline V gene sequence: CDR1 SNHLY, CDR2 FYNNEI. CDR3 bases: TGTGCCAGCAGTGAGGGGGACAGGGCGGCAGATACGCAGTATTTT. This codes for CASSEGDRAADTQYF.

This clonotype was observed at least ten times. The chain is built from TRBV5-1 and TRBJ2-1; no clear D gene. Trimming cost V 6 bases and J 6 bases, with 13 bases left between them. The CDR3 has 13 amino acids. Germline lookup yields CDR1 SGHRS and CDR2 YFSETQ. The DNA for the CDR3 is TGCGCCAGCAAAGGCTCGGATGTCAATGAGCAGTTCTTC. Protein: CASKGSDVNEQFF.